This TCR beta chain was captured in a study of spatial heterogeneity in lung cancer. Study-level results: Tumor mutation counts were tracked by expanded intratumoral alpha and beta TCR counts.

Time point given: sample taken at primary tumor resection. A total of 72 untreated early-stage non-small cell lung cancer patients served as donors. This clonotype was counted at least ten times. Its cognate antigen is unknown. The V gene lost 6 bases and the J gene lost 4 bases, with 18 bases spanning the gap. Germline CDR1 is SGHTA and CDR2 is FQGNSA. The CDR3 extends over 15 amino acids. TCRdb analysed the 5' RACE reads with MiXCR anew, one entry per CDR3 protein. This table holds 7,500 to 10,000 distinct CDR3 sequences, roughly 13% found once. This specimen was lung tumor tissue, taken at surgery. The rearrangement links TRBV7-2 to TRBJ2-5; tentatively, D is TRBD1 (6 bases). The clonotype comes from a male donor with early-stage non-small cell lung cancer. CDR3 residues: CASSLQGIGGETQYF. For the CDR3, the DNA is TGTGCCAGCAGTTTACAGGGAATTGGAGGAGAGACCCAGTACTTC.